This TCR beta chain was recorded in a study of T cell responses to AZD1222 COVID-19 vaccine. About the research overall: Second-dose timings of about 4 or about 12 weeks were pooled. Study findings and constraints: Unmutated regions of variants are reportedly targeted by nearly half of spike-specific TCRs.

Libraries were prepared by immunoSEQ multiplex PCR; TCRdb keeps only in-frame clonotypes and omits some of them. Counted here are around 160,000 clones, more than 75% occurring once; the ten biggest clones make up around 5.2%. Turning to this clone: The antigen remains unidentified.

Germline CDR1 is MGHRA and CDR2 is YSYEKL. V was trimmed by 1 base and J by 9 bases, leaving 13 bases between them. The CDR3 extends over 13 amino acids. The chain joins TRBV4-1 to TRBJ2-7; D is ambiguous. This clonotype originated in an adult in good health. The material sequenced was peripheral blood, taken on day 0 of AZD1222 vaccination. The CDR3 here is CASSQGWLTGQYF. The CDR3 bases are TGCGCCAGCAGCCAAGGGTGGCTTACCGGGCAGTACTTC.